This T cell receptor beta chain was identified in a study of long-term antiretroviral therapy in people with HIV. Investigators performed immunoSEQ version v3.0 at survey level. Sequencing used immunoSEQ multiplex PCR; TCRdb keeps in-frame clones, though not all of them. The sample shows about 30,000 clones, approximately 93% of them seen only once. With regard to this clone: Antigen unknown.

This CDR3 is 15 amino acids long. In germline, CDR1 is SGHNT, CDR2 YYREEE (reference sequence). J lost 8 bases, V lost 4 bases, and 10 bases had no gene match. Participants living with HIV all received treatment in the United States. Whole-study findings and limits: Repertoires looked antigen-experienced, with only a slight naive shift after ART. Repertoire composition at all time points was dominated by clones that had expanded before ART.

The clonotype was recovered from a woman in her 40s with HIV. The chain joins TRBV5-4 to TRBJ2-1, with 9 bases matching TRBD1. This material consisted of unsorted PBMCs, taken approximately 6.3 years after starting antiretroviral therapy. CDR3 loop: CASSDPGQGNDEQFF. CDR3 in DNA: TGTGCCAGCAGCGACCCGGGACAGGGTAATGATGAGCAGTTCTTC.